What follows is one T cell receptor (beta chain) and its context. This entry belongs to a study of T cell responses to AZD1222 COVID-19 vaccine. Trimming left V 5 bases short and J 3 bases short, with 13 bases between. Germline loops: CDR1 SEHNR, CDR2 FQNEAQ (reference sequence). The CDR3 totals 14 residues. The repertoire was sequenced with immunoSEQ multiplex PCR; TCRdb's copy has only in-frame clones and lacks some. The sample contains roughly 120,000 clones, about 86% of which appear only once. The source material was peripheral blood, sampled on day 0 of AZD1222 vaccination. The chain employs TRBV7-9 and TRBJ1-2; no definite D call. This TCR derives from an adult in good health. The CDR3 loop reads CASSTAFIDYGYTF. The CDR3 region has the DNA TGTGCCAGCAGCACCGCCTTTATAGACTATGGCTACACCTTC.